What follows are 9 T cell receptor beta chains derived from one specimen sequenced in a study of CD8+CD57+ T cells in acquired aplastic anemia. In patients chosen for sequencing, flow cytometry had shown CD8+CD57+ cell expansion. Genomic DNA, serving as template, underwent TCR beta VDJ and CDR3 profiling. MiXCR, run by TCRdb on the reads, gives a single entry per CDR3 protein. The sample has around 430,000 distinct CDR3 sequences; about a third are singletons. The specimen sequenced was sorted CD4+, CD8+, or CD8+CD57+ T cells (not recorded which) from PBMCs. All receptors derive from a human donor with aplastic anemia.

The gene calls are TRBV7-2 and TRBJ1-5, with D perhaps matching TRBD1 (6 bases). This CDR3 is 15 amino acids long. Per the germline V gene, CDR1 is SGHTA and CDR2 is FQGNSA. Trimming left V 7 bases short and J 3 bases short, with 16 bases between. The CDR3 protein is CASTPRGGYNQPQHF. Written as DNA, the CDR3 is TGTGCCAGCACCCCCCGGGGGGGCTACAATCAGCCCCAGCATTTT.

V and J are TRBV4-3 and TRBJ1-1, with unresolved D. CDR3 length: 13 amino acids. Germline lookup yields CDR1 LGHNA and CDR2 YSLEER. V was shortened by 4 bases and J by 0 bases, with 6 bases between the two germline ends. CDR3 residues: CASSRELNTEAFF. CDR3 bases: TGCGCCAGCAGCCGGGAATTGAACACTGAAGCTTTCTTT.

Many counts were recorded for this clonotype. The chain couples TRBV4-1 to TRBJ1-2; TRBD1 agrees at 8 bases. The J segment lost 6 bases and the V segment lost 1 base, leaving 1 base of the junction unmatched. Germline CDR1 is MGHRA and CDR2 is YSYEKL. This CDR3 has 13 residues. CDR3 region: CASSQATGDGYTF. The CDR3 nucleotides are TGCGCCAGCAGCCAAGCGACAGGGGATGGCTACACCTTC.

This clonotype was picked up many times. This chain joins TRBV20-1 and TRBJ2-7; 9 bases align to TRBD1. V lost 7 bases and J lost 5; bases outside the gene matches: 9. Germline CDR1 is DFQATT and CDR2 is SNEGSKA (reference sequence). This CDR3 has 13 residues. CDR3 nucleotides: TGCAGTGGGACCAGGGACAGGGCGAACGAGCAGTACTTC. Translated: CSGTRDRANEQYF.

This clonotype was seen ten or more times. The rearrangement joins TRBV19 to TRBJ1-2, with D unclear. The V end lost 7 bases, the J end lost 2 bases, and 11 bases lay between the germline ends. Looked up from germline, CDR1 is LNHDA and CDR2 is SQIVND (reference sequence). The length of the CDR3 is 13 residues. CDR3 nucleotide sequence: TGTGCCAGTATCCCGACGGGAAACTATGGCTACACCTTC. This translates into CASIPTGNYGYTF.

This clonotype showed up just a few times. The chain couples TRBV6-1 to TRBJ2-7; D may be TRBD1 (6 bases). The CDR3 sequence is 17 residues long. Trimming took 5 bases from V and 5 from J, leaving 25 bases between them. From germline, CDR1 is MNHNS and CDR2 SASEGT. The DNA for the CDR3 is TGTGCCAGCAGTCCCGACACACCGACAGGATCCCTTAACGAGCAGTACTTC. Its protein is CASSPDTPTGSLNEQYF.

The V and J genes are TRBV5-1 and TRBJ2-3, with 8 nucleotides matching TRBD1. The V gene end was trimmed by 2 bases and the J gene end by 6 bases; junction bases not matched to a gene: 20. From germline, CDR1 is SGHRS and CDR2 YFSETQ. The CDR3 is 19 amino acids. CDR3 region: CASSLGYYLTGDPRDTQYF. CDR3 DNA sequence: TGCGCCAGCAGCTTAGGATACTACCTGACAGGGGACCCTAGGGATACGCAGTATTTT.

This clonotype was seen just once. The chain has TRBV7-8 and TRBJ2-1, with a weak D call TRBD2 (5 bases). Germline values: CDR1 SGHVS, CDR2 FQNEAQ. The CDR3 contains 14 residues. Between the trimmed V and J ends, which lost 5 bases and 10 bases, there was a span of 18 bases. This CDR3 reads CASSQTSSREEQFF. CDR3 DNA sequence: TGTGCCAGCAGCCAAACGTCTAGCCGCGAAGAGCAGTTCTTC.

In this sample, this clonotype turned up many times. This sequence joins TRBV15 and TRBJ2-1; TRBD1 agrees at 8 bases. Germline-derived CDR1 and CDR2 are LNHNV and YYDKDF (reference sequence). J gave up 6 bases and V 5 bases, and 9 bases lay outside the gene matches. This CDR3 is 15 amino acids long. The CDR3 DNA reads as TGTGCCACCAGCGGGGGACAGGTTGGAGGCAATGAGCAGTTCTTC. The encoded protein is CATSGGQVGGNEQFF.